This T cell receptor beta chain originates from a study of blood T cell repertoires in COVID-19. Study at large: PBMCs, B-cell-depleted T cells, or T cells were the source of the cDNA or gDNA that made up the material.

Study processing details: Amplification with reference gene primers provided the estimates of nucleated cell counts. Sequencing used immunoSEQ multiplex PCR; TCRdb keeps in-frame clones, though not all of them. D and trimming were read from the DNA, whereas the V and J calls and clone size are those reported in that table. Of hundreds of thousands of clones listed, 70% to 90% were seen once; the top ten hold 3% to 3.5%. The CDR3 is 16 residues long. The V segment lost 6 bases and the J segment 2 bases; nucleotides outside the gene matches: 7. Germline V gene sequence: CDR1 MNHEY, CDR2 SMNVEV (reference sequence).

Sequencing was performed on peripheral blood. The rearrangement joins TRBV27 to TRBJ2-6, with 7 bases lining up with TRBD1. The clonotype originates from a man younger than 35 with active or convalescent COVID-19. This chain's CDR3 is CASSFNDRAGANVLTF. DNA of the CDR3: TGTGCCAGCAGCTTTAACGACAGGGCTGGGGCCAACGTCCTGACTTTC.